A single sample is the source of the 9 T cell receptor beta chains below, sequenced in a study of blood T cells in healthy people across ages (dated by TCRdb to between 2014 and 2017). The library was produced with 5' RACE. Sequencing was carried out with an Illumina HiSeq 2500. A second 7 to 11 cycle PCR used a sample-barcoded 5' primer and a J-beta primer mix. The raw public reads went through TCRdb reprocessing: fastp at Q25, MiXCR clone calling, in-frame beta chains kept. One record per CDR3 amino acid sequence lists the most common genes and DNA. For this sample the table gives around 1,500,000 distinct CDR3 sequences, of which roughly 30% were detected only once. Roughly 8.2% of the sample goes to the ten largest clones. Specimen: blood. Source of these receptors: a woman in her twenties or thirties in good health.

V gene TRBV6-2 or TRBV6-3 combines with J gene TRBJ2-7; D perhaps matches TRBD2 (6 bases). The CDR3 consists of 15 residues. The ends were cut back, 7 bases at V and 2 bases at J, with 18 bases in the middle. CDR1 is MNHEY, CDR2 SVGEGT, per germline. CDR3 DNA: TGTGCCAGCATGCCCCCCTCGGGGGTTCCCTACGAGCAGTACTTC. Amino acid sequence: CASMPPSGVPYEQYF.

The genes are TRBV6-1 and TRBJ1-1; D perhaps matches TRBD1 (5 bases). CDR1 is MNHNS, CDR2 SASEGT, per germline. With 8 bases removed from V and 4 bases from J, the gap between germline ends came to 11 bases. The CDR3 is made up of 12 amino acids. The CDR3 here is CASEAGSTEAFF. The CDR3 nucleotides are TGTGCCAGCGAAGCAGGGAGCACTGAAGCTTTCTTT.

The rearrangement links TRBV7-2 to TRBJ2-2; 7 nucleotides agree with TRBD1. CDR1 and CDR2 from the germline V gene are SGHTA and FQGNSA. The CDR3 length is 14 residues. V dropped 8 bases and J dropped 2; count of bases not matched to a gene: 5. The DNA of the CDR3 is TGTGCCAGCGGGGGACAGATTAACACCGGGGAGCTGTTTTTT. Protein sequence: CASGGQINTGELFF.

This clonotype came up a few times. J is TRBJ2-1 and V is TRBV4-1; D unresolved. Trimming cost V 4 bases and J 6 bases, with 10 bases left between them. CDR3 length: 13 amino acids. CDR1 and CDR2 (germline): MGHRA, YSYEKL. The CDR3 DNA reads as TGCGCCAGCAGCCGCTTCTCGGGCAATGAGCAGTTCTTC. Amino acid sequence: CASSRFSGNEQFF.

The chain uses TRBV7-3 and TRBJ2-3; the D is unclear. Germline CDR1 and CDR2: SGHTA and FQGTGA. This CDR3 spans 13 amino acids. With 10 bases removed from V and 2 bases from J, the gap between germline ends came to 13 bases. CDR3 region: CANNPPTTDTQYF. The CDR3 coding sequence is TGTGCCAACAACCCACCAACCACAGATACGCAGTATTTT.

The chain combines TRBV3-1 with TRBJ2-5, with 7 bases matching TRBD2. The CDR3 is 13 amino acids. Germline V CDR1 and CDR2: LGHDT, YNNKEL (reference sequence). The ends lost 1 base at V and 7 bases at J; junction bases unmatched: 3. The CDR3 spells CASSQGPGGTQYF. For the CDR3, the DNA is TGTGCCAGCAGCCAAGGGCCGGGAGGGACCCAGTACTTC.

The rearrangement uses TRBV4-2 and TRBJ2-3; D not resolved. With 0 bases removed from V and 3 bases from J, the gap between germline ends came to 13 bases. The CDR3 is 16 amino acids. Looked up from germline, CDR1 is LGHNA and CDR2 is YNFKEQ. CDR3: CASSQDAGRQTDTQYF. DNA of the CDR3: TGTGCCAGCAGCCAAGATGCAGGCCGGCAAACAGATACGCAGTATTTT.

The sample holds a few counts of this clonotype. This chain links TRBV12-5 with TRBJ2-1; D is unresolved. V was pared by 1 base and J by 7 bases, with 8 bases between. The germline CDR1 and CDR2 sequences are LGHNT and FRNRAP. The CDR3 is 13 residues long. In DNA form, the CDR3 reads TGTGCTAGTGGTTTGGAGCCTTTAAATGAGCAGTTCTTC. Its translation is CASGLEPLNEQFF. Full variable domain (remainder filled in from reference TRBV12-5 and TRBJ2-1): DARVTQTPRHKVTEMGQEVTMRCQPILGHNTVFWYRQTMMQGLELLAYFRNRAPLDDSGMPKDRFSAEMPDATLATLKIQPSEPRDSAVYFCASGLEPLNEQFFGPGTRLTVL.

This clonotype was seen a handful of times. This chain joins TRBV6-5 and TRBJ1-6, with TRBD1 identical over 7 bases. Germline CDR1 is MNHEY and CDR2 is SVGAGI. The CDR3 runs 16 residues. Trimming removed 0 bases from V and 10 bases from J; junction bases left unmatched: 9. This chain's CDR3 is CASSYSLGQRGSPLHF. The CDR3 DNA follows: TGTGCCAGCAGTTACTCCTTGGGACAGCGTGGGTCACCCCTCCACTTT.